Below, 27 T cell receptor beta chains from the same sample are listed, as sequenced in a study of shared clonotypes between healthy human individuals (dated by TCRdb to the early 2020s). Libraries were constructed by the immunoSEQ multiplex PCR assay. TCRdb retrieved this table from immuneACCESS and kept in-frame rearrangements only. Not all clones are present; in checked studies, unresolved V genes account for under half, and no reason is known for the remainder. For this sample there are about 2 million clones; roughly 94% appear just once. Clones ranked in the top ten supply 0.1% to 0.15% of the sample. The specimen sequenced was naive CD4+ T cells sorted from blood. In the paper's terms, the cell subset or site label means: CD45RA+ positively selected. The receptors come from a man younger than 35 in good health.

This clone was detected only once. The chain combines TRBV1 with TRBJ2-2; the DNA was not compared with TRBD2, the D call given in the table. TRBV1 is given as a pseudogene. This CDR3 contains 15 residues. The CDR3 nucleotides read TGCACCAGAGAGCGGGGACCCGAGGAGACCGGGGAGCTGTTTTTT. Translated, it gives CTRERGPEETGELFF.

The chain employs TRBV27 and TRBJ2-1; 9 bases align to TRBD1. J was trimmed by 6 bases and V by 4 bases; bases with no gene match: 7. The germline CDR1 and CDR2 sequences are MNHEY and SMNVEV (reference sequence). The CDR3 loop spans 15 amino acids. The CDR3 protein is CASSWGQGGINEQFF. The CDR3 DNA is TGTGCCAGCAGTTGGGGACAGGGAGGGATCAATGAGCAGTTCTTC.

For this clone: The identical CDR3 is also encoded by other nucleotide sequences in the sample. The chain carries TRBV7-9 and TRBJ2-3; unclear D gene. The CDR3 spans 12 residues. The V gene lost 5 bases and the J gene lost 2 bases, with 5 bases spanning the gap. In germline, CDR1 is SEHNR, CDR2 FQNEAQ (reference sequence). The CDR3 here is CASSVSTDTQYF. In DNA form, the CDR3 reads TGTGCCAGCAGCGTTTCCACAGATACGCAGTATTTT.

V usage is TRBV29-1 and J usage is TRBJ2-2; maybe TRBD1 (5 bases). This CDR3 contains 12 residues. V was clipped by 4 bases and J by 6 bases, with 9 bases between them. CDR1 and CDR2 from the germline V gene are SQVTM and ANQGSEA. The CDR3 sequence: CSVGEGAGELFF. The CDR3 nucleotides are TGCAGCGTTGGGGAAGGGGCCGGGGAGCTGTTTTTT.

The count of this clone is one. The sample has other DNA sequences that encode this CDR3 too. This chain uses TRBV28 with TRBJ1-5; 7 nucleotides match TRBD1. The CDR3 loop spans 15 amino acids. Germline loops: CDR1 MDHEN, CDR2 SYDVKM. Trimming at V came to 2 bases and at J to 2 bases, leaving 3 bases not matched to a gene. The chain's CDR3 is CASSLGGGGNQPQHF. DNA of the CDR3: TGTGCCAGCAGTTTAGGAGGGGGCGGCAATCAGCCCCAGCATTTT.

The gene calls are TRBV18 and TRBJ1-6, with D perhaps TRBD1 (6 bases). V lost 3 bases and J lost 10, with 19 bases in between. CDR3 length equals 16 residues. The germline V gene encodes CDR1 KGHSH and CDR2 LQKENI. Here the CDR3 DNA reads TGTGCCAGCTCACCGGGCGTTAGGACAGTTAAATCACCCCTCCACTTT. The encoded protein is CASSPGVRTVKSPLHF.

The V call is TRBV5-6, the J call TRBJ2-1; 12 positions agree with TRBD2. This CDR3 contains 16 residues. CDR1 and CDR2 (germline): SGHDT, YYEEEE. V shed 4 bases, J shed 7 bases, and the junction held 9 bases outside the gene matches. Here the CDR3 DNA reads TGTGCCAGCAGCGCTATACTAGCGGGAGGAGCTAATGAGCAGTTCTTC. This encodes CASSAILAGGANEQFF.

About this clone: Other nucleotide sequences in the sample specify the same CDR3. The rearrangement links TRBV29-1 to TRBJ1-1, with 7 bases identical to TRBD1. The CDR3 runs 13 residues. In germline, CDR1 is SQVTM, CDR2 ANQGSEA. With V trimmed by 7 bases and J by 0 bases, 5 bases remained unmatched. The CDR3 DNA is TGCAGCGCTAGACAGGGATTGAACACTGAAGCTTTCTTT. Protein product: CSARQGLNTEAFF.

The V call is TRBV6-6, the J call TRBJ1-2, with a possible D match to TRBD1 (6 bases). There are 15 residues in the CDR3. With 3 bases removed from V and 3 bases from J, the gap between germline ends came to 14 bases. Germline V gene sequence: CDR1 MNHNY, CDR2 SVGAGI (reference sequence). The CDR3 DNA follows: TGTGCCAGCAGTTATGAACAGGGCCTGGACTATGGCTACACCTTC. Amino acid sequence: CASSYEQGLDYGYTF.

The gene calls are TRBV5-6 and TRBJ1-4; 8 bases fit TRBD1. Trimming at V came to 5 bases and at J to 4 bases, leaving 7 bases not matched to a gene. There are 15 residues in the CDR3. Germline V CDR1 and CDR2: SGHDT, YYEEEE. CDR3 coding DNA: TGTGCCAGCAGTGTCCGCGACAGGGGTAATGAAAAACTGTTTTTT. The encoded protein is CASSVRDRGNEKLFF.

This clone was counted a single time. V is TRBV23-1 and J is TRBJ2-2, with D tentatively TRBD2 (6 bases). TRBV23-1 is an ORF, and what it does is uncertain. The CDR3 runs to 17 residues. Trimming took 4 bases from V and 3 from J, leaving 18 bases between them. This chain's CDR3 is CASSPRRGRRYTGELFF. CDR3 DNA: TGCGCCAGCAGTCCGCGGCGGGGACGGAGATACACCGGGGAGCTGTTTTTT.

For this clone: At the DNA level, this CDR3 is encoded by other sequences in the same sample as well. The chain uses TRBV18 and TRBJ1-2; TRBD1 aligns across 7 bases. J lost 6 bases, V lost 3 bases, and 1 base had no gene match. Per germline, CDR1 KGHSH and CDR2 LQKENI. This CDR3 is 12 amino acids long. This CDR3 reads CASSPTGDGYTF. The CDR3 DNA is TGTGCCAGCTCACCTACAGGGGATGGCTACACCTTC.

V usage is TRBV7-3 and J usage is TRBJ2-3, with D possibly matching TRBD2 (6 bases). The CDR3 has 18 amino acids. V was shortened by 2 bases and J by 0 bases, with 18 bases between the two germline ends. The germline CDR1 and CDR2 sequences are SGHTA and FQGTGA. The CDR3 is CASSLVRGESISTDTQYF. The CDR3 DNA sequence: TGTGCCAGCAGCTTAGTTCGCGGGGAGAGCATTAGCACAGATACGCAGTATTTT.

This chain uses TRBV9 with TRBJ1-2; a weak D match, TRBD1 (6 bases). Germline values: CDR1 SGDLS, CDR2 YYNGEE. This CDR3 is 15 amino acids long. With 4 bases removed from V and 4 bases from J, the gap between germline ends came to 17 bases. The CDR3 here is CASSFTSTGPYGYTF. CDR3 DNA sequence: TGTGCCAGCAGCTTTACATCGACAGGACCCTATGGCTACACCTTC.

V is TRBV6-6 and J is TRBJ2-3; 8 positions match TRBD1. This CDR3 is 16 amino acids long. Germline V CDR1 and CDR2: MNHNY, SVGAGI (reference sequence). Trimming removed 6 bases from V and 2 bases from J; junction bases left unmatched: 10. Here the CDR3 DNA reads TGTGCCAGCAGGCCCCAAGGACAGGGTCACACAGATACGCAGTATTTT. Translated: CASRPQGQGHTDTQYF.

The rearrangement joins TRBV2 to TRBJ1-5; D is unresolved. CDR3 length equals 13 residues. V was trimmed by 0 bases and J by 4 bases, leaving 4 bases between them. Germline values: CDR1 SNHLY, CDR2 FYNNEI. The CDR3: CASSEAENQPQHF. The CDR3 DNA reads TGTGCCAGCAGTGAAGCTGAGAATCAGCCCCAGCATTTT.

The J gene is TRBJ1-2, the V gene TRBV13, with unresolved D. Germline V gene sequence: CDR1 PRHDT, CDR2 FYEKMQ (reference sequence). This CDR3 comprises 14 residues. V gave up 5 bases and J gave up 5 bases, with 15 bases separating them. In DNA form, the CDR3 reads TGTGCCAGCAGCATCGCGCGGGCCCGATATGGCTACACCTTC. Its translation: CASSIARARYGYTF.

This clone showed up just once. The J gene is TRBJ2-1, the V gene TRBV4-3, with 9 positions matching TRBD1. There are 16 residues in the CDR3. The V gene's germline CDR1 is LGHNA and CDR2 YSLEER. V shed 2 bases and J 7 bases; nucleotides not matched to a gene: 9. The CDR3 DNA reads TGCGCCAGCAGCCAATTGGGACAGGGAAGGAAGAATGAGCAGTTCTTC. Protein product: CASSQLGQGRKNEQFF.

CDR3 protein: CASSVGTSGSKVGAKNIQYF. In DNA, the CDR3 is TGTGCCAGCAGCGTAGGGACTAGCGGGAGTAAGGTCGGAGCCAAAAACATTCAGTACTTC. The gene calls are TRBV9 and TRBJ2-4, with 13 bases fitting TRBD2. With 0 bases clipped from V and 0 bases from J, the junction kept 9 bases outside the gene matches. This CDR3 comprises 20 residues. In germline, CDR1 is SGDLS, CDR2 YYNGEE.

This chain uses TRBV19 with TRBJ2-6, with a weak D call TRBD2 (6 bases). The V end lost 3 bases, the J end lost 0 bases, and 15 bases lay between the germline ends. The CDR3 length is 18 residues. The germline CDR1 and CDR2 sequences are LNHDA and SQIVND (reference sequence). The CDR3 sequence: CASSMDPLGSSGANVLTF. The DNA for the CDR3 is TGTGCCAGTAGTATGGACCCCCTCGGGAGCTCTGGGGCCAACGTCCTGACTTTC.

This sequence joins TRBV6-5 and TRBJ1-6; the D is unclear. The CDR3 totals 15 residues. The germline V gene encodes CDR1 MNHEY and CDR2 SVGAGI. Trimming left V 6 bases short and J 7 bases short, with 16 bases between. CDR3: CASSRPSYANSPLHF. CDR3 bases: TGTGCCAGCAGCCGACCGAGCTATGCCAATTCACCCCTCCACTTT.

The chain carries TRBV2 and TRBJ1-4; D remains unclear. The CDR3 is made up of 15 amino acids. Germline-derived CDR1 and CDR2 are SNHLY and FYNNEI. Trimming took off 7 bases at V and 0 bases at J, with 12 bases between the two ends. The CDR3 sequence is CASTREQATNEKLFF. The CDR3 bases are TGTGCCAGCACCCGGGAGCAGGCAACTAATGAAAAACTGTTTTTT.

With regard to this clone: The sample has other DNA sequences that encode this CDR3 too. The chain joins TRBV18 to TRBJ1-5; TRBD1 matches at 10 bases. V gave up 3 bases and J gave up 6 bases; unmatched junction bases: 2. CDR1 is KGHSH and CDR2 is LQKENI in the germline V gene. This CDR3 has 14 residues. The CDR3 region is CASSPTGGSQPQHF. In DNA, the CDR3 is TGTGCCAGCTCACCGACAGGGGGCAGTCAGCCCCAGCATTTT. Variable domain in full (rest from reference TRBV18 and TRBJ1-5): NAGVMQNPRHLVRRRGQEARLRCSPMKGHSHVYWYRQLPEEGLKFMVYLQKENIIDESGMPKERFSAEFPKEGPSILRIQQVVRGDSAAYFCASSPTGGSQPQHFGDGTRLSIL.

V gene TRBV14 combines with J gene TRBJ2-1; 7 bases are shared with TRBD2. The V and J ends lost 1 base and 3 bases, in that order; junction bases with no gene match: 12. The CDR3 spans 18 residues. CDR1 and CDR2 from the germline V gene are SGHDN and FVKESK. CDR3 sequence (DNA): TGTGCCAGCAGCCAAGGTCAGGGCCGAGCGGGGTTCTACAATGAGCAGTTCTTC. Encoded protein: CASSQGQGRAGFYNEQFF.

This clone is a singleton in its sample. The CDR3 spells CASSKELAGGWYTDTQYF. The CDR3 DNA is TGTGCCAGCAGCAAGGAACTAGCGGGGGGGTGGTACACAGATACGCAGTATTTT. V is TRBV11-2 and J is TRBJ2-3, with TRBD2 identical over 13 bases. V lost 5 bases, J lost 2 bases, and 10 bases stayed unmatched. CDR3 length: 18 amino acids. Germline CDR1 and CDR2: SGHAT and FQNNGV. The full variable domain, its missing parts supplied by reference TRBV11-2 and TRBJ2-3, is EAGVAQSPRYKIIEKRQSVAFWCNPISGHATLYWYQQILGQGPKLLIQFQNNGVVDDSQLPKDRFSAERLKGVDSTLKIQPAKLEDSAVYLCASSKELAGGWYTDTQYFGPGTRLTVL.

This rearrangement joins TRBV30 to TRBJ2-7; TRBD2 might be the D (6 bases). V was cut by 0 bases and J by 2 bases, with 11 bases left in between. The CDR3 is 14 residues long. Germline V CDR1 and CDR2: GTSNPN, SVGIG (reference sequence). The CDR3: CAWSVRAGPYEQYF. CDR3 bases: TGTGCCTGGAGTGTAAGAGCGGGCCCCTACGAGCAGTACTTC. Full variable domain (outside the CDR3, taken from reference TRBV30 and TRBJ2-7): SQTIHQWPATLVQPVGSPLSLECTVEGTSNPNLYWYRQAAGRGLQLLFYSVGIGQISSEVPQNLSASRPQDRQFILSSKKLLLSDSGFYLCAWSVRAGPYEQYFGPGTRLTVT.

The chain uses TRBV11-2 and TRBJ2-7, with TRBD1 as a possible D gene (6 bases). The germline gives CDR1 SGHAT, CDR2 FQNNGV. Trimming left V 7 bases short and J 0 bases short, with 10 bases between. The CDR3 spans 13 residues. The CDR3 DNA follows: TGTGCCAGCATCCTGGACAGCTCCTACGAGCAGTACTTC. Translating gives CASILDSSYEQYF.